This T cell receptor beta chain was recorded in a study of blood T cell repertoires in COVID-19. Looking at the study overall: T cells, B-cell-depleted T cells, or PBMCs provided the cDNA or gDNA that served as material.

CDR3 length equals 14 residues. With 4 bases clipped from V and 6 bases from J, the junction kept 5 bases outside the gene matches. The germline V gene encodes CDR1 LGHNA and CDR2 YNFKEQ. Clones were read by immunoSEQ multiplex PCR, and TCRdb kept only the in-frame ones, dropping some. The sample consists of 250,000 to 300,000 clones, more than 75% of them appearing once. Recovery meant two consecutive negative NP/OP PCR tests, professional clearance, or resolved symptoms. The sample consisted of PBMCs or T cells enriched from blood (not recorded which). The TCR was taken from a man between 18 and 29 years old who had recovered from COVID-19. The chain has TRBV4-2 and TRBJ2-1; 8 nucleotides agree with TRBD2. DNA of the CDR3: TGTGCCAGCAGCCCGACGGGACTAGGCAATGAGCAGTTCTTC. Protein sequence: CASSPTGLGNEQFF.